The present entry profiles one T cell receptor (beta chain) with its context. What antigen it recognizes has not been identified. The record has no base qualities; no much larger clone is one base away. CD8 naive samples were obtained by positive selection for CCR7 among CD45RO-negative cells, yielding a CD45RA+CCR7+ population from which TemRA cells were excluded. Healthy HIV-negative adults with no recently reported acute infections or vaccinations were included as donors. Only Caucasian adults living in Nashville, Tennessee, USA were represented among the donors. Blood was obtained by leukapheresis, after which PBMCs were separated by Ficoll-Histopaque density gradient centrifugation and cryopreserved in liquid nitrogen vapor phase. Analytical flow cytometry was used to check the purity and quantity of every magnetically sorted T cell population. Genomic DNA was isolated from every sorted fraction and measured by UV absorbance on a Nanodrop 2000c.

The CDR1 and CDR2 encoded by the germline V gene (reference sequence) are SGHNT and YYREEE. The CDR3 runs 13 amino acids, cysteine and phenylalanine included. Only the CDR3 DNA stays, 39 bases, in frame from base 1. V drops 0 bases and J drops 5 bases, leaving 6 bases in between. The record originates from a study of shared clonotypes between healthy human individuals (dated by TCRdb to 2020 to 2022). Broadly, across the study: Two women and a few men aged 18 to 49 years were included in the cohort. Libraries were prepared and TCR repertoires were sequenced by different laboratories using diverse techniques, in order to increase sequencing depth and limit assay-specific biases. Per donor, three plates each were used for CD4 naive and CD4 memory, two for CD8 naive, and one for CD8 memory. Between about 0.8 and 8.9 billion PBMCs per donor were obtained by leukapheresis. To estimate repertoire size and how much clonotype sharing occurs between individuals, the study deeply sequenced the blood TCR repertoires of about 5 healthy adults. Beyond this particular receptor, the publication reports: Across a few donors, approximately 5% of naive CD4, approximately 3.5% of naive CD8, about 2.3% of memory CD4, and over 0.35% of memory CD8 clonotypes were shared. Rarefaction of sorted-subset datasets indicated incomplete sequencing despite the large sequencing depth. Larger estimated clonotype richness was generally found for naive subsets than for memory subsets. Pairwise subsampling led to the expectation that sequencing depth would affect the degree of clonotype sharing among donors. Higher generation probabilities were observed for clonotypes shared by all four sorted-subset donors than for non-shared clonotypes. The genetic and exposure-history diversity represented was limited by the small number of donors. Only blood was sampled, and tissue TCR repertoires likely differ from those in blood.

Using the deep immunoSEQ assay, TCR CDR3 regions were amplified from genomic DNA by multiplex PCR. Extracted genomic DNA from each cell subset was distributed evenly across all wells of several immunoSEQ 96-well plates, and each plate was treated as a replicate. For sorted subsets, roughly 200 ng of genomic DNA, equivalent to around 29,000 T cell genomes, went into each replicate PCR. The purified libraries were quantified using a Qubit 3.0 fluorometer, sized with a Bioanalyzer 2100, and then quantified again using the KAPA Library Quantification kit. Every immunoSEQ 96-well plate was sequenced on a separate single-read 150-cycle Illumina NextSeq 550 flow cell. The paper's processing steps were these. Because only junctional sequences without quality scores were contained in the immunoSEQ output, filtering matching that applied to full-length reads could not be performed. Sequences were annotated with PyIR, a Python wrapper for IgBLAST v1.9, and V/J genes and CDR3 were assigned using IMGT germline references. Any read was removed if the V/J assignment was weak (E-value above 1e-6), the CDR3 was missing, or the read contained stop codons, out-of-frame junctions, or ambiguous translated residues. A V3J clonotype was defined by an identical inferred V gene, J gene, and CDR3 amino acid sequence. Percentage overlap between repertoires was calculated by dividing the number of shared unique clonotypes by the size of the smaller repertoire. Repertoire richness was assessed with RTK rarefaction, the Chao1 estimator, and Recon v2.1 estimates of unobserved clonotypes. OLGA was used to compute generation probabilities for all TCRbeta clonotypes that the gDNA method yielded from a handful of donors. TCRdb carries this immuneACCESS record with in-frame sequences only. Its versions omit some clonotypes, under half of them owing to an unresolved V gene in the studies checked, with the rest unexplained. Clone size and the V and J calls come from that table; the DNA yielded D and trimming. For this sample the table gives around 640,000 clones, of which roughly 96% were detected only once. The top ten hold roughly 0.12% of the sample.

The chain joins TRBV5-4 to TRBJ1-5, with the D gene call left open. Sequencing was done on a sample of naive CD8+ T cells sorted from blood. What the cell subset or site label conveys for this sample: CD45RA+CCR7+. The receptor was derived from a woman aged 25 to 39 in good health. The nucleotide sequence reads as follows: TGTGCCAGCAGCTTGGGATGGGATCAGCCCCAGCATTTT. Its protein is CASSLGWDQPQHF.